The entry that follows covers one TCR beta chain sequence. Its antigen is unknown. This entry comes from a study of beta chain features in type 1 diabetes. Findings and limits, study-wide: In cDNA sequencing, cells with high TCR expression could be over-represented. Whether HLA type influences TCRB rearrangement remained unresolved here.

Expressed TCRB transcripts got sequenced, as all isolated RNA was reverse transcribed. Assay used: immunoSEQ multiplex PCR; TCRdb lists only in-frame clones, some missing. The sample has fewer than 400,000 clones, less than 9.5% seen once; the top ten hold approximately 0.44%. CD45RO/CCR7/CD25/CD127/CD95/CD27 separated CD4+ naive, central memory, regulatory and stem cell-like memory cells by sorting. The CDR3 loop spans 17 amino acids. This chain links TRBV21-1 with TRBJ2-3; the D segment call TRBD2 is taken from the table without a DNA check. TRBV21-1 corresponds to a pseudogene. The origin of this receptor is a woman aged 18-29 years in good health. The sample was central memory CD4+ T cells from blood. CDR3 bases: TGTGCCAGCAGCACCCTTGTAATGAGCGGGAGACCAGATACGCAGTATTTT. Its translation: CASSTLVMSGRPDTQYF.